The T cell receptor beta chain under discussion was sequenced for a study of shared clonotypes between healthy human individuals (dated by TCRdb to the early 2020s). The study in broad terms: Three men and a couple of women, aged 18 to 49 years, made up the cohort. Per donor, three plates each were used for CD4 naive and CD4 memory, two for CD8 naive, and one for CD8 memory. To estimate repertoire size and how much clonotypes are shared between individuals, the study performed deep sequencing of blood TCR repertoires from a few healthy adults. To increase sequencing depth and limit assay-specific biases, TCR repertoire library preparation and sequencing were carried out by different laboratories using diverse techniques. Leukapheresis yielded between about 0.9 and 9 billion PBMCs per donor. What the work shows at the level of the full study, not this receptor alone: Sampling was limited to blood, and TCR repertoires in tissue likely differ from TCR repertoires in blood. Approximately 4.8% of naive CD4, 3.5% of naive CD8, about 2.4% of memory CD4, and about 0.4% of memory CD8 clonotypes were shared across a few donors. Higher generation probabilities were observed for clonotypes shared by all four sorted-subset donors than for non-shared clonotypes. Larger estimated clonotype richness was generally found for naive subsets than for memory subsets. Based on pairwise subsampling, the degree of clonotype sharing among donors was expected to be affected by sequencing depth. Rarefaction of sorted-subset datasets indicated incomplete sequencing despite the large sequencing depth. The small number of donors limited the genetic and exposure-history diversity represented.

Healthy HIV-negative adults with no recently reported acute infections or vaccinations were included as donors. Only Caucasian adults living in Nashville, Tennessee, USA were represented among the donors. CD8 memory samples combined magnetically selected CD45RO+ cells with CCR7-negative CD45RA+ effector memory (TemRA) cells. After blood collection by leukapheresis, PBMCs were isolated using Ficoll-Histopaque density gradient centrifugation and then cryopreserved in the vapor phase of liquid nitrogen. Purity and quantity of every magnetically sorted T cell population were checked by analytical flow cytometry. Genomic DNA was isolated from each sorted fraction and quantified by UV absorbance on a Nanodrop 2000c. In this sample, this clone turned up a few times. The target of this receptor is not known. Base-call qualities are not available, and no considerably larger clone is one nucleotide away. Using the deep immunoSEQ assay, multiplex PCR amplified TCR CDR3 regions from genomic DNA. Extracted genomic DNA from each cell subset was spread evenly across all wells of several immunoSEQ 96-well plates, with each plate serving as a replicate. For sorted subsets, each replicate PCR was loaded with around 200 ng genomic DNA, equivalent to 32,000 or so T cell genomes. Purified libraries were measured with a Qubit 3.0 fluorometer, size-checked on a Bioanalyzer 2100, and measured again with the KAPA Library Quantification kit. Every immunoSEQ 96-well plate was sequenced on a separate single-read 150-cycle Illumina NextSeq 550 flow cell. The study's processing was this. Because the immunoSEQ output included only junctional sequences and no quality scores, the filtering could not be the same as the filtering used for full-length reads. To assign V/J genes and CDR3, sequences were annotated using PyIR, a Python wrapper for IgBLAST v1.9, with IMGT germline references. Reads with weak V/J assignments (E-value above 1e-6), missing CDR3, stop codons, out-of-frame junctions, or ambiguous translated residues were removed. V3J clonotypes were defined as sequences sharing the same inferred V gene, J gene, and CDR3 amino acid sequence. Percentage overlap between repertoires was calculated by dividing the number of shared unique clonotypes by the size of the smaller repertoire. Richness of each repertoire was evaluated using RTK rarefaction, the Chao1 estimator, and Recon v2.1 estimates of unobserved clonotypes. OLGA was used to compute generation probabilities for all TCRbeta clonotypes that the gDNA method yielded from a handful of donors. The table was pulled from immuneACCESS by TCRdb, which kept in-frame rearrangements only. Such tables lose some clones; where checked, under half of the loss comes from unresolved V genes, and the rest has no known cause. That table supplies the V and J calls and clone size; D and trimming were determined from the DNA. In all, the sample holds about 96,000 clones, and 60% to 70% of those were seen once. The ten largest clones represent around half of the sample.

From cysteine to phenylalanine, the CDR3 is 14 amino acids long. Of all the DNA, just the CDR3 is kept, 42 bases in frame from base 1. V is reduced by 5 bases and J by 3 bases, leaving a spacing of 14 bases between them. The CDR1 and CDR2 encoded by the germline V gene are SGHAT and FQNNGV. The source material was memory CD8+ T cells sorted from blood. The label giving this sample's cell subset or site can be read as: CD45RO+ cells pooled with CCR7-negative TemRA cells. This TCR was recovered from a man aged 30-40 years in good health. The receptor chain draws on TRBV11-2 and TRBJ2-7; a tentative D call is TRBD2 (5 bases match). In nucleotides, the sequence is TGTGCCAGCAGCCCCCAGCGGACTGACTACGAGCAGTACTTC. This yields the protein CASSPQRTDYEQYF.